A single sample gave rise to the 29 T cell receptor beta chains below, sequenced in a study of blood T cell repertoires in COVID-19. The protocol was immunoSEQ multiplex PCR, while the TCRdb copy is restricted to in-frame clones and leaves out a portion. The table lists about 200,000 clones, 70% to 90% of them singletons. Sequences were obtained from peripheral blood. The receptors stem from a woman of 80 years or more with acute or convalescent COVID-19.

V usage is TRBV29-1 and J usage is TRBJ1-2, with 10 bases fitting TRBD1. Per germline, CDR1 SQVTM and CDR2 ANQGSEA. Trimming cost V 2 bases and J 4 bases; bases outside gene matches: 4. The CDR3 loop spans 14 amino acids. This CDR3 reads CSVEPTGGSYGYTF. CDR3 sequence (DNA): TGCAGCGTTGAACCGACAGGGGGCAGCTATGGCTACACCTTC.

The chain combines TRBV15 with TRBJ2-1, with TRBD2 matching over 7 bases. The CDR3 length is 15 residues. J was trimmed by 11 bases and V by 1 base; bases with no gene match: 11. Germline assignment: CDR1 LNHNV and CDR2 YYDKDF (reference sequence). CDR3 sequence: CATSRGGTIPTQQFF. The CDR3 coding sequence is TGTGCCACCAGCAGAGGAGGGACTATACCTACACAGCAGTTCTTC.

The gene calls are TRBV30 and TRBJ1-1, with D tentatively TRBD1 (5 bases). Trimming pared 0 bases from V and 1 base from J, leaving 12 bases between. Germline V gene data show CDR1 as GTSNPN and CDR2 as SVGIG (reference sequence). The CDR3 runs to 15 residues. The CDR3 sequence: CAWSVVYRTNTEAFF. The CDR3 nucleotides are TGTGCCTGGAGTGTAGTGTACAGGACGAACACTGAAGCTTTCTTT.

With regard to this clone: This same CDR3 is encoded by further DNA sequences in the sample. The chain employs TRBV30 and TRBJ2-5, with unresolved D. This CDR3 is built from 11 residues. Deletions cut 1 base from V and 5 bases from J, with 5 bases between. CDR1 is GTSNPN and CDR2 is SVGIG in the germline V gene (reference sequence). The CDR3 loop reads CAWSDRETQYF. DNA for the CDR3: TGTGCCTGGAGTGATCGGGAGACCCAGTACTTC.

The J gene is TRBJ2-6, the V gene TRBV2; tentative D call: TRBD1 (6 bases). V was pared by 4 bases and J by 0 bases, with 13 bases between. Per germline, CDR1 SNHLY and CDR2 FYNNEI. The CDR3 contains 17 residues. The CDR3 sequence is CASSVLGAPSGANVLTF. In DNA, the CDR3 is TGTGCCAGCAGTGTGTTGGGGGCCCCCTCTGGGGCCAACGTCCTGACTTTC. The whole variable domain, filled in from reference TRBV2 and TRBJ2-6, reads EPEVTQTPSHQVTQMGQEVILRCVPISNHLYFYWYRQILGQKVEFLVSFYNNEISEKSEIFDDQFSVERPDGSNFTLKIRSTKLEDSAMYFCASSVLGAPSGANVLTFGAGSRLTVL.

The chain joins TRBV9 to TRBJ1-3, with 9 bases fitting TRBD1. J was trimmed by 1 base and V by 3 bases; bases with no gene match: 5. This CDR3 spans 16 amino acids. CDR1 is SGDLS and CDR2 is YYNGEE in the germline V gene. CDR3 residues: CASSAGTGSSGNTIYF. The CDR3 nucleotides read TGTGCCAGCAGCGCCGGGACAGGGAGTTCTGGAAACACCATATATTTT.

The chain has TRBV7-3 and TRBJ2-3; TRBD2 matches at 11 bases. Germline V lookup: CDR1 SGHTA, CDR2 FQGTGA. The CDR3 spans 20 residues. Trimming cost V 2 bases and J 6 bases; bases outside gene matches: 19. CDR3 nucleotide sequence: TGTGCCAGCAGCTTATACCATTCTGGCATTACTAGCGGGAGTGCGGATACGCAGTATTTT. Translated: CASSLYHSGITSGSADTQYF.

This clone was detected once. The chain combines TRBV18 with TRBJ1-5; D may be TRBD1 (5 bases). CDR1 is KGHSH, CDR2 LQKENI, per germline. CDR3 length equals 14 residues. V shed 8 bases and J shed 2 bases, with 13 bases lying between them. This chain's CDR3 is CASSQGLGNQPQHF. DNA of the CDR3: TGTGCCAGCAGCCAGGGATTGGGCAATCAGCCCCAGCATTTT.

V and J are TRBV4-1 and TRBJ2-1, with 10 bases matching TRBD2. The CDR3 has 18 residues. With V trimmed by 2 bases and J by 1 base, 8 bases remained unmatched. Germline assignment: CDR1 MGHRA and CDR2 YSYEKL. The CDR3: CASSQYLAGVSSYNEQFF. In DNA form, the CDR3 reads TGCGCCAGCAGCCAATACCTAGCGGGAGTGAGTTCCTACAATGAGCAGTTCTTC.

This clone was counted a single time. This rearrangement joins TRBV7-3 to TRBJ2-1; 9 bases match TRBD2. V was pared by 2 bases and J by 7 bases, with 12 bases of the junction left unmatched. This CDR3 contains 17 residues. Germline assignment: CDR1 SGHTA and CDR2 FQGTGA. The CDR3 DNA reads as TGTGCCAGCAGCTTAGGATCCGCGGGAGGGCCTCAGAATGAGCAGTTCTTC. Its protein product is CASSLGSAGGPQNEQFF.

This rearrangement joins TRBV19 to TRBJ1-1; D is uncertain. Trimming left V 5 bases short and J 5 bases short, with 12 bases between. This CDR3 region has 13 residues. From germline, CDR1 is LNHDA and CDR2 SQIVND (reference sequence). The CDR3 nucleotides read TGTGCCAGTAGTGTAACATGGCAAACTGAAGCTTTCTTT. Encoded protein: CASSVTWQTEAFF.

This chain connects TRBV5-8 to TRBJ1-1; D uncertain. V was pared by 1 base and J by 4 bases, with 8 bases between. There are 13 residues in the CDR3. The germline V gene has CDR1 SGHTS and CDR2 YDEGEE. This CDR3 reads CASSLFPGTEAFF. Here the CDR3 DNA reads TGTGCCAGCAGCTTGTTTCCGGGCACTGAAGCTTTCTTT.

V and J are TRBV2 and TRBJ2-7; 10 nucleotides line up with TRBD1. This CDR3 is built from 12 residues. Trimming cost V 10 bases and J 2 bases; bases outside gene matches: 2. Germline-derived CDR1 and CDR2 are SNHLY and FYNNEI. CDR3: CATGQGAYEQYF. DNA for the CDR3: TGTGCCACAGGACAGGGGGCCTACGAGCAGTACTTC.

This CDR3 reads CASSQQASTDTQYF. CDR3 bases: TGTGCCAGCAGCCAACAGGCTAGCACAGATACGCAGTATTTT. This sequence joins TRBV7-6 and TRBJ2-3, with D perhaps TRBD1 (5 bases). Per the germline V gene, CDR1 is SGHVS and CDR2 is FNYEAQ. V was trimmed by 5 bases and J by 0 bases, leaving 9 bases between them. The CDR3 runs to 14 residues.

V is TRBV29-1 and J is TRBJ2-5; D possibly corresponds to TRBD2 (7 bases). Germline CDR1 is SQVTM and CDR2 is ANQGSEA. The CDR3 spans 15 residues. V lost 4 bases and J 4 bases, leaving 19 bases between the germline ends. Written as DNA, the CDR3 is TGCAGCGTTGCTCGTACGGGGGGCCAGGGAGAGACCCAGTACTTC. It specifies CSVARTGGQGETQYF. The whole variable domain, remainder taken from reference TRBV29-1 and TRBJ2-5, is SAVISQKPSRDICQRGTSLTIQCQVDSQVTMMFWYRQQPGQSLTLIATANQGSEATYESGFVIDKFPISRPNLTFSTLTVSNMSPEDSSIYLCSVARTGGQGETQYFGPGTRLLVL.

V usage is TRBV6-6 and J usage is TRBJ2-5; TRBD2 matches at 11 bases. CDR3 length equals 16 residues. The germline V gene has CDR1 MNHNY and CDR2 SVGAGI (reference sequence). J was trimmed by 5 bases and V by 4 bases; bases with no gene match: 9. CDR3 DNA sequence: TGTGCCAGCAGTTCCAGACTAGCGGGGTCCCGGGAGACCCAGTACTTC. Encoded protein: CASSSRLAGSRETQYF.

This chain links TRBV19 with TRBJ1-2, with D possibly matching TRBD1 (5 bases). CDR1 LNHDA and CDR2 SQIVND come from the germline V gene (reference sequence). Trimming cost V 3 bases and J 6 bases, with 14 bases left between them. The CDR3 runs 14 residues. CDR3 coding DNA: TGTGCCAGTAGTATTCCAGGGCCTTGGGATGGCTACACCTTC. Its translation is CASSIPGPWDGYTF.

This chain connects TRBV19 to TRBJ1-2; 9 bases match TRBD1. V shed 2 bases, J shed 4 bases, and the junction held 11 bases outside the gene matches. Germline CDR1 is LNHDA and CDR2 is SQIVND (reference sequence). The CDR3 sequence is 17 residues long. CDR3 coding DNA: TGTGCCAGTAGTATACCCGGGACAGGGAATCTGGTCTATGGCTACACCTTC. The encoded protein is CASSIPGTGNLVYGYTF. Full variable domain (missing parts from reference TRBV19 and TRBJ1-2): DGGITQSPKYLFRKEGQNVTLSCEQNLNHDAMYWYRQDPGQGLRLIYYSQIVNDFQKGDIAEGYSVSREKKESFPLTVTSAQKNPTAFYLCASSIPGTGNLVYGYTFGSGTRLTVV.

The rearrangement uses TRBV28 and TRBJ1-3; weak D call: TRBD1 (6 bases). The ends were cut back, 6 bases at V and 0 bases at J, with 18 bases in the middle. The germline gives CDR1 MDHEN, CDR2 SYDVKM. The CDR3 covers 17 residues. The DNA for the CDR3 is TGTGCCAGCAGCCAAAGCGGACAGCTCTACTCTGGAAACACCATATATTTT. Protein sequence: CASSQSGQLYSGNTIYF.

The V gene is TRBV6-2 or TRBV6-3, the J gene TRBJ1-2, with a possible D match to TRBD1 (6 bases). Deletions cut 2 bases from V and 5 bases from J, with 18 bases between. The CDR3 spans 16 residues. The germline V gene has CDR1 MNHEY and CDR2 SVGEGT. In nucleotides, the CDR3 is TGTGCCAGCAGTTACGTAGGCCAGGGGCTTACTTATGGCTACACCTTC. It translates to CASSYVGQGLTYGYTF.

This chain uses TRBV9 with TRBJ2-1; D is perhaps TRBD2 (5 bases). With 0 bases removed from V and 8 bases from J, the gap between germline ends came to 12 bases. The CDR3 contains 14 residues. Looked up from germline, CDR1 is SGDLS and CDR2 is YYNGEE. The CDR3 is CASSVGGVNHEQFF. The CDR3 coding sequence is TGTGCCAGCAGCGTAGGGGGAGTAAACCATGAGCAGTTCTTC.

The rearrangement links TRBV10-1 to TRBJ1-1; D may be TRBD1 (6 bases). The CDR3 covers 14 residues. The V gene's germline CDR1 is WNHNN and CDR2 SYGVQD (reference sequence). V gave up 2 bases and J gave up 5 bases, with 12 bases separating them. Written as DNA, the CDR3 is TGCGCCAGCAGTGAGCAGGGGATCGGAACTGAAGCTTTCTTT. Translation gives CASSEQGIGTEAFF.

V usage is TRBV25-1 and J usage is TRBJ1-1; a weak D match, TRBD1 (6 bases). CDR1 is MGHDK and CDR2 is SYGVNS in the germline V gene. V dropped 8 bases and J dropped 8 bases, with 18 bases sitting between them. CDR3 length: 13 amino acids. CDR3 region: CASCPSGHPEAFF. DNA for the CDR3: TGTGCCAGCTGCCCCTCGGGACACCCCGAAGCTTTCTTT.

The V and J genes are TRBV5-1 and TRBJ2-7; 10 positions agree with TRBD1. This CDR3 contains 15 residues. Looked up from germline, CDR1 is SGHRS and CDR2 is YFSETQ. V lost 6 bases to trimming and J lost 3 bases; unmatched junction nucleotides: 9. In DNA, the CDR3 is TGCGCCAGCATGAGGAGCGGGACAGGGGACTACGAGCAGTACTTC. It yields the protein CASMRSGTGDYEQYF.

A single count supports this clone. V gene TRBV2 combines with J gene TRBJ1-5; weak D call: TRBD1 (6 bases). The ends were cut back, 5 bases at V and 5 bases at J, with 13 bases in the middle. The CDR3 has 14 residues. Per germline, CDR1 SNHLY and CDR2 FYNNEI. The CDR3 spells CASSSQGMYQPQHF. In DNA form, the CDR3 reads TGTGCCAGCAGTTCTCAGGGGATGTATCAGCCCCAGCATTTT.

The V call is TRBV1, the J call TRBJ2-7; TRBD1 reflects the table's D call only, with no check against the DNA. TRBV1 is designated a pseudogene. The CDR3 covers 15 residues. The CDR3 DNA reads TGCACCTTGACGAAGGGGGCCTTCCCGCCCTACGAGCAGTACTTC. This encodes CTLTKGAFPPYEQYF.

The chain has TRBV18 and TRBJ2-1, with TRBD2 identical over 14 bases. The CDR3 runs to 15 residues. V was pared by 3 bases and J by 8 bases, with 3 bases of the junction left unmatched. In germline, CDR1 is KGHSH, CDR2 LQKENI. Here the CDR3 reads CASSPGLAGGHEQFF. CDR3 coding DNA: TGTGCCAGCTCACCCGGACTAGCGGGAGGTCATGAGCAGTTCTTC.

Turning to this clone: Within the sample, other DNA sequences also encode this same CDR3. This rearrangement joins TRBV7-9 to TRBJ2-5; 10 bases are shared with TRBD2. This CDR3 is 14 amino acids long. CDR1 is SEHNR, CDR2 FQNEAQ, per germline (reference sequence). V gave up 3 bases and J gave up 2 bases; unmatched junction bases: 0. In DNA form, the CDR3 reads TGTGCCAGCAGCTTGGGACTAGCGCAAGAGACCCAGTACTTC. This translates into CASSLGLAQETQYF.

The sample holds a few counts of this clone. The chain links TRBV2 to TRBJ2-7; 8 positions agree with TRBD1. The CDR3 length is 12 residues. Germline assignment: CDR1 SNHLY and CDR2 FYNNEI. After removal of 8 bases from V and 4 bases from J, the junction contained 4 bases not matched to a gene. Here the CDR3 DNA reads TGTGCCAGCTCAAGACAGGGGTACGAGCAGTACTTC. Its translation: CASSRQGYEQYF.